This T cell receptor beta chain stems from a study of blood T cells in healthy people across ages. The CDR3 covers 13 residues. PCR was performed a second time for about 6 to 12 cycles using a sample-barcoded 5' primer and a J-beta primer mix. Every single cDNA molecule received a tag from a template-switch adaptor with 12 random nucleotides. The study obtained at least 3 million CDR3-containing paired-end reads from every sample. TCRdb used MiXCR to reprocess the 5' RACE reads, holding one entry per CDR3 protein. The data show about 680,000 distinct CDR3 sequences, with 49% seen just once and about 32% held by the top ten. At least 5.5 micrograms of total RNA were extracted per sample. As to this clonotype: The antigen is undetermined. One end of the junction varies from germline; a read error may be responsible.

Study outcomes and limitations: Getting older went along with TCR beta diversity per million T cells dropping roughly linearly.

The TCR originated in a woman in her sixties or seventies in good health. Sequenced: blood. The rearrangement uses TRBV12-3 or TRBV12-4 and TRBJ2-5, with D hard to call. CDR3 bases: TGTGCCGGCAGTTTAAGGGTCCAAGAGACCCAGTACTTC. It is translated as CAGSLRVQETQYF.